The source of this TCR beta chain is a study of breast tumors, draining lymph nodes, adjacent tissues. Samples came from axillary lymph nodes draining the breast cancer. There are 14 residues in the CDR3. V gave up 5 bases and J gave up 5 bases; unmatched junction bases: 4. Germline-derived CDR1 and CDR2 are PRHDT and FYEKMQ (reference sequence). Study-wide results and limits: Compared with basal-like, luminal-like tumors shared significantly more repertoire with nontumor tissue. The lymph node origin of tumor T cells was framed as consistent with a hypothesis, not demonstrated. Data fit most tumor T cells coming from lymph node, expanding in tumor. Tumors had less TCR diversity than lymph nodes, more than nontumor tissue.

TCRdb passed the multiplex PCR reads through MiXCR, listing each CDR3 protein once. This table has 150,000 to 250,000 distinct CDR3 sequences, 31% appearing once. On this clonotype itself: The antigen is unknown.

The origin of this receptor is a female donor with breast cancer. Some clones in this sample may be carry-over from other donors' samples. Sample: axillary lymph node tissue. The chain has TRBV13 and TRBJ1-2, with 11 bases fitting TRBD1. The CDR3 loop is CASSGGQGAYGYTF. The CDR3 DNA sequence: TGTGCCAGCAGCGGCGGACAGGGGGCGTATGGCTACACCTTC.